The sequence of this TCR beta chain was determined in a study of shared clonotypes between healthy human individuals. Study background: CD4 naive cells filled three plates per donor, CD4 memory three, CD8 naive two and CD8 memory one. General study results and limits: Naive subsets usually exceeded memory subsets in estimated richness. Some clonotypes were shared by all four sorted-subset donors, while others were not shared. The non-shared ones had lower generation probabilities than the shared ones.

Turning to this clone: The antigen is unknown.

CD8 cells classed as naive were CD45RO-negative and positively selected for CCR7, excluding terminally differentiated effector memory CD45RA+ cells. Sequencing was at deep level. Libraries were prepared by immunoSEQ multiplex PCR; TCRdb keeps only in-frame clonotypes and omits some of them. The sample gives around 2,000,000 clones, about 92% of which show up once; under 2% is in the top ten. Germline V lookup: CDR1 SGHVS, CDR2 FNYEAQ. V was clipped by 5 bases and J by 11 bases; unmatched bases: 8. This CDR3 is built from 14 residues. The chain uses TRBV7-6 and TRBJ1-4; 10 bases map to TRBD1. The sequence was obtained from a man aged 18 to 30 in good health. Some clones in this sample may be carry-over from other donors' samples. Sequenced sample: naive CD8+ T cells from PBMCs. The CDR3 spells CASSPGTGVKKLFF. Written as DNA, the CDR3 is TGTGCCAGCAGCCCCGGGACAGGGGTGAAGAAACTGTTTTTT.